These 27 T cell receptor beta chains originate from one sample sequenced in a study of cytomegalovirus exposure and HLA in healthy donors. The PCR employed 60 Vbeta primers together with 13 Jbeta primers. Using immunoSEQ multiplex PCR, the repertoire was profiled, and TCRdb retains in-frame clones only, with some absent. This sample has 200,000 to 250,000 clones, with approximately 70% found just once. Sequencing was performed on PBMCs. These TCRs come from a man aged 35 to 55 in good health and CMV-seropositive.

The chain uses TRBV6-1 and TRBJ2-7; TRBD2 agrees at 10 bases. The CDR3 is 16 residues long. In germline, CDR1 is MNHNS, CDR2 SASEGT. V lost 3 bases, J lost 3 bases, and 8 bases stayed unmatched. The CDR3, as DNA: TGTGCCAGCAGTGATAGGGTTACTAGCGGGGACTACGAGCAGTACTTC. It codes for CASSDRVTSGDYEQYF.

This clone was picked up a small number of times. The J gene is TRBJ2-7, the V gene TRBV19; a weak D match, TRBD1 (6 bases). The CDR3 has 12 residues. CDR1 is LNHDA and CDR2 is SQIVND in the germline V gene (reference sequence). Trimming took 6 bases from V and 4 from J, leaving 10 bases between them. The CDR3 bases are TGTGCCAGTAGCCCCACAGGGTACGAGCAGTACTTC. This encodes CASSPTGYEQYF.

The chain combines TRBV28 with TRBJ1-2, with 8 bases identical to TRBD1. Germline V gives CDR1 MDHEN, CDR2 SYDVKM. This CDR3 comprises 15 residues. J gave up 5 bases and V 5 bases, and 10 bases lay outside the gene matches. The CDR3 nucleotides read TGTGCCAGCAGTCAAACAGGGGGATACACTTATGGCTACACCTTC. Protein sequence: CASSQTGGYTYGYTF.

This clone was seen more than once but under ten times. The chain couples TRBV19 to TRBJ1-5; TRBD1 might be the D (5 bases). V dropped 5 bases and J dropped 4 bases, with 18 bases sitting between them. The CDR3 is 16 residues long. CDR1 is LNHDA, CDR2 SQIVND, per germline (reference sequence). The CDR3 region is CASSPRQGARNQPQHF. The CDR3 DNA reads as TGTGCCAGTAGTCCTCGACAAGGGGCTAGGAATCAGCCCCAGCATTTT.

CDR3 sequence (DNA): TGCGCCAGCAGCTTGTCCACAGCTAACTATGGCTACACCTTC. Amino acid sequence: CASSLSTANYGYTF. This rearrangement joins TRBV5-1 to TRBJ1-2; no clear D. Trimming stripped 1 base from V and 0 bases from J, with 7 bases between. Germline CDR1 and CDR2: SGHRS and YFSETQ. The CDR3 extends over 14 amino acids.

The chain joins TRBV7-9 to TRBJ1-1; D is ambiguous. The V end lost 7 bases, the J end lost 6 bases, and 15 bases lay between the germline ends. CDR3 length: 13 residues. Germline CDR1 reads SEHNR; CDR2 reads FQNEAQ (reference sequence). CDR3 sequence: CASISILIPEAFF. For the CDR3, the DNA is TGTGCCAGCATTTCTATCCTAATACCTGAAGCTTTCTTT.

Comment on this clone: Other DNA sequences in this specimen translate into the identical CDR3. V and J are TRBV10-3 and TRBJ1-5, with a tentative D call TRBD1 (6 bases). The length of the CDR3 is 15 residues. From germline, CDR1 is ENHRY and CDR2 SYGVKD. The ends were cut back, 2 bases at V and 4 bases at J, with 12 bases in the middle. CDR3 sequence (DNA): TGTGCCATCAGTGAGGGACAGCCAATAAATCAGCCCCAGCATTTT. This encodes CAISEGQPINQPQHF.

This clone was counted only a few times. The genes are TRBV27 and TRBJ1-5, with D unclear. Germline V lookup: CDR1 MNHEY, CDR2 SMNVEV (reference sequence). This CDR3 contains 13 residues. V lost 5 bases and J lost 11, with 16 bases in between. The CDR3: CASSANQEGAQHF. The DNA for the CDR3 is TGTGCCAGCAGTGCCAACCAGGAGGGAGCCCAGCATTTT.

The gene calls are TRBV10-3 and TRBJ2-4, with 8 bases lining up with TRBD1. Looked up from germline, CDR1 is ENHRY and CDR2 is SYGVKD. Trimming at V came to 2 bases and at J to 2 bases, leaving 8 bases not matched to a gene. The CDR3 sequence is 17 residues long. The CDR3 region has the DNA TGTGCCATCAGTGAGGAGGGACAGGTCCAGCCCAAAAACATTCAGTACTTC. Its translation is CAISEEGQVQPKNIQYF.

The V call is TRBV4-1, the J call TRBJ2-3; no firm D call. The CDR3 is made up of 14 amino acids. Germline-derived CDR1 and CDR2 are MGHRA and YSYEKL. Trimming removed 1 base at V and 6 bases at J, with 11 bases between. CDR3 nucleotides: TGCGCCAGCAGCCAAGTAGGTAGCATGGATACGCAGTATTTT. Translating it yields CASSQVGSMDTQYF.

The chain joins TRBV19 to TRBJ2-3, with 10 bases that match TRBD2. V lost 2 bases to trimming and J lost 6 bases; unmatched junction nucleotides: 5. There are 15 residues in the CDR3. CDR1 and CDR2 from the germline V gene are LNHDA and SQIVND (reference sequence). For the CDR3, the DNA is TGTGCCAGTAGTATAATGAGCGGGGGGGCCGATACGCAGTATTTT. Translation: CASSIMSGGADTQYF.

This rearrangement joins TRBV5-1 to TRBJ2-3, with D perhaps matching TRBD2 (6 bases). The CDR3 is 16 amino acids. V lost 2 bases, J lost 1 base, and 14 bases lay in between. Germline V gene data show CDR1 as SGHRS and CDR2 as YFSETQ. In DNA, the CDR3 is TGCGCCAGCAGCTTTAGCGGTTTTGCAGGCACAGATACGCAGTATTTT. Its translation is CASSFSGFAGTDTQYF.

This sequence joins TRBV2 and TRBJ2-7; the match to TRBD1 covers 11 bases. There are 13 residues in the CDR3. V lost 8 bases and J lost 5; bases outside the gene matches: 5. Per the germline V gene, CDR1 is SNHLY and CDR2 is FYNNEI. CDR3 loop: CASRGGQGDEQYF. CDR3 DNA: TGTGCCAGCCGCGGGGGACAGGGGGACGAGCAGTACTTC.

The chain combines TRBV5-4 with TRBJ2-7; 7 bases fit TRBD1. Germline CDR1 reads SGHNT; CDR2 reads YYREEE (reference sequence). This CDR3 comprises 17 residues. The V gene end was trimmed by 0 bases and the J gene end by 2 bases; junction bases not matched to a gene: 11. DNA of the CDR3: TGTGCCAGCAGCTTGGGTGCCCGAACGGGACAGACCTACGAGCAGTACTTC. It is translated as CASSLGARTGQTYEQYF.

CDR3 nucleotide sequence: TGTGCCAGCAGCTTCTCGGAGGGGGCAGAGACCCAGTACTTC. This translates into CASSFSEGAETQYF. The chain couples TRBV5-6 to TRBJ2-5, with D possibly being TRBD1 (7 bases). Trimming shortened V by 2 bases and J by 4 bases, and 12 bases separated the two germline ends. CDR1 and CDR2 (germline): SGHDT, YYEEEE. This CDR3 has 14 amino acids.

The chain combines TRBV15 with TRBJ2-7, with D perhaps TRBD2 (6 bases). Germline V gene sequence: CDR1 LNHNV, CDR2 YYDKDF (reference sequence). The CDR3 covers 14 residues. Trimming took 3 bases from V and 3 from J, leaving 12 bases between them. In DNA form, the CDR3 reads TGTGCCACCAGCAGCTCTACTAGCATCTACGAGCAGTACTTC. Residues: CATSSSTSIYEQYF. The full variable domain, completed using reference TRBV15 and TRBJ2-7, is DAMVIQNPRYQVTQFGKPVTLSCSQTLNHNVMYWYQQKSSQAPKLLFHYYDKDFNNEADTPDNFQSRRPNTSFCFLDIRSPGLGDTAMYLCATSSSTSIYEQYFGPGTRLTVT.

This chain connects TRBV19 to TRBJ1-3, with 8 bases that match TRBD1. CDR1 LNHDA and CDR2 SQIVND come from the germline V gene (reference sequence). The CDR3 totals 14 residues. V was clipped by 3 bases and J by 8 bases; unmatched bases: 6. DNA of the CDR3: TGTGCCAGTAGTATCCAGGGGGCGCAGGACACCATATATTTT. It codes for CASSIQGAQDTIYF.

This clone has just a few counts. V usage is TRBV6-1 and J usage is TRBJ2-2; D perhaps matches TRBD1 (5 bases). Trimming cost V 7 bases and J 1 base, with 7 bases left between them. Germline V gene sequence: CDR1 MNHNS, CDR2 SASEGT. This CDR3 is built from 13 residues. The CDR3 loop is CASNQGNTGELFF. In nucleotides, the CDR3 is TGTGCCAGCAATCAGGGGAACACCGGGGAGCTGTTTTTT.

V gene TRBV18 combines with J gene TRBJ1-2; D not resolved. Deletions cut 2 bases from V and 12 bases from J, with 16 bases between. The CDR3 spans 13 residues. Germline assignment: CDR1 KGHSH and CDR2 LQKENI. This CDR3 is CASSPALNEGDTF. The CDR3 nucleotides are TGTGCCAGCTCACCAGCCCTTAACGAGGGAGACACCTTC.

Points on this clone: Other DNA sequences in this sample translate to the same CDR3. This chain connects TRBV5-4 to TRBJ1-1; D remains ambiguous. The length of the CDR3 is 11 residues. The V gene's germline CDR1 is SGHNT and CDR2 YYREEE (reference sequence). Trimming cost V 3 bases and J 8 bases, with 8 bases left between them. CDR3 nucleotides: TGTGCCAGCAGCTCAAGCACGGAAGCTTTCTTT. Translating gives CASSSSTEAFF. Full variable domain (missing parts from reference TRBV5-4 and TRBJ1-1): ETGVTQSPTHLIKTRGQQVTLRCSSQSGHNTVSWYQQALGQGPQFIFQYYREEENGRGNFPPRFSGLQFPNYSSELNVNALELDDSALYLCASSSSTEAFFGQGTRLTVV.

There are a few counts of this clone. The CDR3 coding sequence is TGTGCCAGCAGCTTAGACGGGGGATTCGTCGGGGAGCTGTTTTTT. It yields the protein CASSLDGGFVGELFF. V and J are TRBV7-7 and TRBJ2-2; a weak D match, TRBD2 (6 bases). From germline, CDR1 is SSHAT and CDR2 FNYEAQ (reference sequence). V dropped 1 base and J dropped 7 bases, with 13 bases sitting between them. The CDR3 has 15 amino acids.

The chain uses TRBV9 and TRBJ1-3; D call uncertain. This CDR3 spans 15 amino acids. The ends were cut back, 0 bases at V and 3 bases at J, with 10 bases in the middle. CDR1 is SGDLS and CDR2 is YYNGEE in the germline V gene. Written as DNA, the CDR3 is TGTGCCAGCAGCGTAGCATCGGGTTTTGGAAACACCATATATTTT. The encoded protein is CASSVASGFGNTIYF.

V is TRBV28 and J is TRBJ2-5; D possibly corresponds to TRBD2 (5 bases). Trimming took off 6 bases at V and 6 bases at J, with 20 bases between the two ends. Germline values: CDR1 MDHEN, CDR2 SYDVKM. The CDR3 totals 15 residues. The CDR3 coding sequence is TGTGCCAGCAGCTCCAGCGGCCTCGGGGAGCAGACCCAGTACTTC. This encodes CASSSSGLGEQTQYF.

V is TRBV7-9 and J is TRBJ1-5; 11 nucleotides align to TRBD1. Trimming removed 5 bases from V and 5 bases from J; junction bases left unmatched: 5. The V gene's germline CDR1 is SEHNR and CDR2 FQNEAQ (reference sequence). This CDR3 is built from 15 residues. The CDR3 DNA is TGTGCCAGCAGCCCGAGGGGACAGGGGGATCAGCCCCAGCATTTT. Its protein product is CASSPRGQGDQPQHF.

This rearrangement joins TRBV28 to TRBJ1-1; TRBD1 matches at 11 bases. This CDR3 is built from 16 residues. V lost 7 bases to trimming and J lost 4 bases; unmatched junction nucleotides: 11. CDR1 MDHEN and CDR2 SYDVKM come from the germline V gene. The CDR3 spells CASTPLGTGGFTEAFF. CDR3 nucleotides: TGTGCCAGCACCCCCCTAGGGACAGGGGGATTCACTGAAGCTTTCTTT.

The chain links TRBV14 to TRBJ1-6; D call uncertain. This CDR3 is 13 amino acids long. CDR1 SGHDN and CDR2 FVKESK come from the germline V gene. V was clipped by 4 bases and J by 10 bases, with 11 bases between them. CDR3 nucleotide sequence: TGTGCCAGCAGCCCTAGAATAGCATCACCCCTCCACTTT. Its translation: CASSPRIASPLHF.

The chain links TRBV5-4 to TRBJ2-3; 10 nucleotides match TRBD2. The junction had 11 bases not matched to a gene; V was cut back by 6 bases and J by 4 bases. Germline V gives CDR1 SGHNT, CDR2 YYREEE (reference sequence). The CDR3 sequence is 16 residues long. The CDR3 reads CASTPPASGGPDTQYF. DNA for the CDR3: TGTGCCAGCACCCCGCCGGCTAGCGGGGGCCCAGATACGCAGTATTTT.